This T cell receptor (beta chain) derives from a study of T cells in Graves' hyperthyroidism and ophthalmopathy. Graves' hyperthyroidism was deemed stable given no ophthalmopathy progression within 18 months. Diagnostic assessment was based on clinical symptoms, serum thyroxine and TRAb, thyroid ultrasound and orbital computed tomography. RNA transcripts served as the template for amplifying TCR beta CDR3 regions. A first-round RT-PCR of the TCR CDR3 used the HTBI primer set. TCRdb re-derived calls from the multiplex PCR reads in MiXCR, one entry per CDR3 protein. The data contain around 690,000 distinct CDR3 sequences, roughly 17% of them singletons. This clonotype was seen many times. The source is a man aged 50-60 years with Graves' hyperthyroidism. What was sequenced was blood.

The CDR3, as DNA: TGTGCCAGCAGTCCCCCCCCTGGCACGCAAATAGAGCAGTACTTC. Translation gives CASSPPPGTQIEQYF. The chain is built from TRBV28 and TRBJ2-7; no definite D call. Trimming took off 5 bases at V and 7 bases at J, with 21 bases between the two ends. Germline CDR1 MDHEN, CDR2 SYDVKM. This CDR3 has 15 amino acids.